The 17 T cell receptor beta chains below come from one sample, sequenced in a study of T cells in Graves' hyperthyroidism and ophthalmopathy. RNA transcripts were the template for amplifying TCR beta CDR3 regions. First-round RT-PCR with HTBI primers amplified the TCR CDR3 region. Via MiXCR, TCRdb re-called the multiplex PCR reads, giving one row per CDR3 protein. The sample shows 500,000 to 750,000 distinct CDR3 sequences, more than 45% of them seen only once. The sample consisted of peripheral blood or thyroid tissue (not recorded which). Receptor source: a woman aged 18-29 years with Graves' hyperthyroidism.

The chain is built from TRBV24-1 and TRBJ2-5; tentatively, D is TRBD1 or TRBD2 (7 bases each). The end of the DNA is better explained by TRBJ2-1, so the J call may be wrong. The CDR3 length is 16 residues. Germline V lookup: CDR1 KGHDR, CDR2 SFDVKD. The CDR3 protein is CATSDPGLGGHNEQFF. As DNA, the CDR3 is TGTGCCACCAGTGATCCAGGACTAGGGGGCCACAATGAGCAGTTCTTC.

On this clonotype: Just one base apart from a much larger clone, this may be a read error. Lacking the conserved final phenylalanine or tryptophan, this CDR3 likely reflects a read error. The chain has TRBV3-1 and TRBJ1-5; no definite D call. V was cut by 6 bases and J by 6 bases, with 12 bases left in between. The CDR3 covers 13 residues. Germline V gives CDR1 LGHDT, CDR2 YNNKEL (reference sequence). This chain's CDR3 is CASRRGLGQPQHL. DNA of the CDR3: TGTGCCAGCAGGCGCGGATTGGGTCAGCCCCAGCATCTT.

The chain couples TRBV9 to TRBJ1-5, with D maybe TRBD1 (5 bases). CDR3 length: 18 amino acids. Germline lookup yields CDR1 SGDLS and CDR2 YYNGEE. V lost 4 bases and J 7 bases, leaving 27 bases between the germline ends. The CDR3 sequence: CASSKSPGVGTPGQPQHF. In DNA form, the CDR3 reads TGTGCCAGCAGCAAAAGCCCGGGAGTTGGGACTCCTGGGCAGCCCCAGCATTTT.

The CDR3 DNA is TGTGCCAGCAGTGAAGGGGACAGGGGCCATCAGCCCCAGCATTTT. Translated, it gives CASSEGDRGHQPQHF. The chain links TRBV2 to TRBJ1-5, with 10 nucleotides matching TRBD1. Germline CDR1 reads SNHLY; CDR2 reads FYNNEI. CDR3 length: 15 residues. V was pared by 1 base and J by 5 bases, with 2 bases of the junction left unmatched.

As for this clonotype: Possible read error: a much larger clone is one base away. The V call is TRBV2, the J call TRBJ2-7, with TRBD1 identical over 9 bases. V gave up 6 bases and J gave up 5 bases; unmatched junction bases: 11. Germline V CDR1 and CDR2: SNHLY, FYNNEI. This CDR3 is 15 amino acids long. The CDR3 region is CASSVEFRTGDEQYF. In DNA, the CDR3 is TGTGCCAGCAGCGTAGAATTCAGGACAGGGGACGAGCAGTACTTC.

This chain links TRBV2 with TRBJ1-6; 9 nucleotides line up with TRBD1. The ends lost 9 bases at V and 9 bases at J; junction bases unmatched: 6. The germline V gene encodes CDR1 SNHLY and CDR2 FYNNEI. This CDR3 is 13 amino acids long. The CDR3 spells CARGTGLSSPLHF. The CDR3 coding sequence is TGTGCCAGAGGGACAGGGCTTAGTTCACCCCTCCACTTT. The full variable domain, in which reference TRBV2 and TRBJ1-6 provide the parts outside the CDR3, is EPEVTQTPSHQVTQMGQEVILRCVPISNHLYFYWYRQILGQKVEFLVSFYNNEISEKSEIFDDQFSVERPDGSNFTLKIRSTKLEDSAMYFCARGTGLSSPLHFGNGTRLTVT.

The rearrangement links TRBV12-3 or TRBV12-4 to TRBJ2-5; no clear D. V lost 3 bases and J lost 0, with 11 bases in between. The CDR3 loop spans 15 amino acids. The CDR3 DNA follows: TGTGCCAGCAGTTTGACCTGGGGAAACCAAGAGACCCAGTACTTC. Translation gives CASSLTWGNQETQYF.

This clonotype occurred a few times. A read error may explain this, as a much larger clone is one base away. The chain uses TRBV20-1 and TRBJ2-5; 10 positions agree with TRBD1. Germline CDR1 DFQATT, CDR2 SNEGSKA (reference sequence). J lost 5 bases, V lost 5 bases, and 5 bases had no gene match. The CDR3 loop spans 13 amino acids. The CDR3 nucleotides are TGCAGTGCTGGGACAGGGGCAACGGAGACCCAGTACTTC. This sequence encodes CSAGTGATETQYF.

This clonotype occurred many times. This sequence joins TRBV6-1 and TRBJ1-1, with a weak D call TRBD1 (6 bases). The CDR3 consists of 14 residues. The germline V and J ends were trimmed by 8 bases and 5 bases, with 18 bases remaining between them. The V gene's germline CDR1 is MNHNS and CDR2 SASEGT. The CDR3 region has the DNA TGTGCCAGCCGCGTCTATAGGGGGAAAACTGAAGCTTTCTTT. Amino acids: CASRVYRGKTEAFF.

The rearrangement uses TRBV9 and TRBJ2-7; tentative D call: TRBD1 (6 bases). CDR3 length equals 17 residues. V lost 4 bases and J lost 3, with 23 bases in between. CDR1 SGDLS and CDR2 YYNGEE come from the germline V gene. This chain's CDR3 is CASSQDRLGAPVYEQYF. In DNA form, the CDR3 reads TGTGCCAGCAGCCAAGATCGTCTGGGGGCGCCGGTCTACGAGCAGTACTTC.

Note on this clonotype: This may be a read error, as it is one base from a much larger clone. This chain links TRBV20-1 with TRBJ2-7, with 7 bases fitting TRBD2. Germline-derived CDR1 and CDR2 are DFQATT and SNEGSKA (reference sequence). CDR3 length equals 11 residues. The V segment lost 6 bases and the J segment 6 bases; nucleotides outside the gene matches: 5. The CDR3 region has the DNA TGCAGTGCCCCCCGGACTAGCGAGCAGTACTTC. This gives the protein CSAPRTSEQYF.

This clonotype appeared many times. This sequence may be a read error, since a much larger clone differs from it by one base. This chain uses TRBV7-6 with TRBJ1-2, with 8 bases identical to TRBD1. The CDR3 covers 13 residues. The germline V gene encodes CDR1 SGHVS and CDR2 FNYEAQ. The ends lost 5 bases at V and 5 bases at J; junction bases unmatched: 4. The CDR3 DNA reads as TGTGCCAGCAGCACCGGACAGGGTTATGGCTACACCTTC. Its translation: CASSTGQGYGYTF. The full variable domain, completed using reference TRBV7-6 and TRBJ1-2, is GAGVSQSPRYKVTKRGQDVALRCDPISGHVSLYWYRQALGQGPEFLTYFNYEAQQDKSGLPNDRFSAERPEGSISTLTIQRTEQRDSAMYRCASSTGQGYGYTFGSGTRLTVV.

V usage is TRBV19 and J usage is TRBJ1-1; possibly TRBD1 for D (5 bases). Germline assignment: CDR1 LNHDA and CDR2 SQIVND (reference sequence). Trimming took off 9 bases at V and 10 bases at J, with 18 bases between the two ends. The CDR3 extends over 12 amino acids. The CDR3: CASSLAGAGAFF. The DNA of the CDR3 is TGTGCCAGCAGCTTAGCCGGGGCTGGAGCTTTCTTT.

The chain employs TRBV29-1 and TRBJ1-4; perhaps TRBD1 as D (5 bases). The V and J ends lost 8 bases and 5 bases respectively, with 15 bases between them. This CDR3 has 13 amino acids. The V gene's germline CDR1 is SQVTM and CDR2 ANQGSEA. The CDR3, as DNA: TGCAGCTTGTTTGGCAGGGAGAATGAAAAACTGTTTTTT. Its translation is CSLFGRENEKLFF.

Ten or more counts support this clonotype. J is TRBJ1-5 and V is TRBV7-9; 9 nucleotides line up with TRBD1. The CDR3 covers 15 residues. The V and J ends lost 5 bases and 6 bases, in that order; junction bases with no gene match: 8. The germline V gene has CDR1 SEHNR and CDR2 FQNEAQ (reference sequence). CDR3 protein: CASSPTGQGGQPQHF. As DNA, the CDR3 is TGTGCCAGCAGCCCAACGGGACAGGGCGGTCAGCCCCAGCATTTT.

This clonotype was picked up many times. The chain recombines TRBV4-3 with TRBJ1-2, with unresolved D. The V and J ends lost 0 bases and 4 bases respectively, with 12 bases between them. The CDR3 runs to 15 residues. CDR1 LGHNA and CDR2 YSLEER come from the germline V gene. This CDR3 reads CASSQDPSGLYGYTF. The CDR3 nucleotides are TGCGCCAGCAGCCAAGATCCCTCGGGTCTCTATGGCTACACCTTC.

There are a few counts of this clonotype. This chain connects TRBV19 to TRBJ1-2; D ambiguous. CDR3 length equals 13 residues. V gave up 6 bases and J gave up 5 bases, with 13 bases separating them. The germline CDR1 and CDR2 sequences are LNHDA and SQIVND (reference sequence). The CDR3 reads CASSPPQKYGYTF. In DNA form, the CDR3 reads TGTGCCAGTAGCCCCCCCCAGAAGTATGGCTACACCTTC. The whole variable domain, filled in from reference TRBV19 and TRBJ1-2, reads DGGITQSPKYLFRKEGQNVTLSCEQNLNHDAMYWYRQDPGQGLRLIYYSQIVNDFQKGDIAEGYSVSREKKESFPLTVTSAQKNPTAFYLCASSPPQKYGYTFGSGTRLTVV.